This TCR beta chain was captured in a study of a mutant IDH1 vaccine in newly diagnosed glioma. The wider study: Treatment recipients were around 62% male and around 40% female, and their mean age was roughly 40 years. V12 occurred at week 35 and V13 at week 47.

Measured with immunoSEQ multiplex PCR; TCRdb has only the in-frame clones, and not every one. Counted here are fewer than 45,000 clones, 82% occurring once; the ten biggest clones make up approximately 18%. Regarding time point: week 47, end of study. Vaccination comprised doses that each held 300 ug of mutant IDH1 20-mer peptide, plus topical imiquimod. Concerning this clone itself: Its specificity is not known.

Germline V CDR1 and CDR2: SQVTM, ANQGSEA. The CDR3 extends over 14 amino acids. V shed 6 bases and J shed 0 bases, with 9 bases lying between them. The sequences come from PBMCs, collected from a glioma patient whose treatment included an IDH1 peptide vaccine. This TCR was recovered from a young man with glioma. Some clones in this sample may be carry-over from other donors' samples. The chain employs TRBV29-1 and TRBJ2-6; unclear D gene. CDR3 nucleotides: TGCAGCGTGGTAAAAAGCTCTGGGGCCAACGTCCTGACTTTC. It is translated as CSVVKSSGANVLTF.